This TCR beta chain was captured in a study of beta chain features in type 1 diabetes. This clone has more than one count but fewer than ten. What it recognizes is unknown. Expressed TCRB transcripts were sequenced because the isolated RNA had all been reverse transcribed beforehand. Clones were read by immunoSEQ multiplex PCR, and TCRdb kept only the in-frame ones, dropping some. The sample has about 650,000 clones; under 15% are singletons. The CDR3 has 13 amino acids. V was cut by 6 bases and J by 5 bases, with 14 bases left in between. CDR1 and CDR2 (germline): SEHNR, FQNEAQ (reference sequence). Regarding the study as a whole: TCRB CDR3s from Type 1 diabetes patients were moderately but significantly shorter in all four CD4+ subsets.

The specimen sequenced was naive CD4+ T cells from blood. The source is a man aged 30-40 years with type 1 diabetes. The chain employs TRBV7-9 and TRBJ2-7, with a weak D call TRBD2 (5 bases). The CDR3 sequence: CASSLELRDEQYF. The CDR3 region has the DNA TGTGCCAGCAGTTTGGAGTTGAGGGACGAGCAGTACTTC.